This section outlines one TCR beta chain sequence together with its context. The CDR3 has 17 residues. Germline CDR1 is SGHRS and CDR2 is YFSETQ. J lost 1 base, V lost 0 bases, and 4 bases had no gene match. This entry comes from a study of ipilimumab plus nivolumab after autologous stem cell transplantation. Some clones are missing from TCRdb's copy, which holds only in-frame ones; the method was immunoSEQ multiplex PCR. The profile shows about 40,000 clones, roughly 92% of them singletons. This sample comprised PBMCs, obtained in a trial of ipilimumab plus nivolumab as post-transplant consolidation. The TCR sequence derives from a male donor with multiple myeloma. This rearrangement joins TRBV5-1 to TRBJ1-1; TRBD1 agrees at 12 bases. The CDR3 nucleotides read TGCGCCAGCAGCTTGGGAGGGACAGGGGGCCGGAACACTGAAGCTTTCTTT. The encoded protein is CASSLGGTGGRNTEAFF. The variable domain in full, with the rest retrieved from reference TRBV5-1 and TRBJ1-1, is KAGVTQTPRYLIKTRGQQVTLSCSPISGHRSVSWYQQTPGQGLQFLFEYFSETQRNKGNFPGRFSGRQFSNSRSEMNVSTLELGDSALYLCASSLGGTGGRNTEAFFGQGTRLTVV.